This passage covers 25 T cell receptor beta chains from one sample sequenced in a study of neurological immune-mediated disorders. Each CDR3 protein is one row after TCRdb ran MiXCR on the 5' RACE reads. The sample lists 50,000 or so distinct CDR3 sequences, under 30% occurring once. Sequenced input: PBMCs. Every receptor here comes from a woman between 70 and 85 years old in good health.

In the case of this clonotype: The junction does not match germline at one end; this may be a read error. This rearrangement joins TRBV6-5 to TRBJ2-1, with D tentatively TRBD1 (6 bases). The V gene's germline CDR1 is MNHEY and CDR2 SVGAGI. CDR3 length: 15 residues. The DNA for the CDR3 is TGTGCCAGCTGTTACTCAGGACAGTTGTATAATGAGCAGTTCTTC. This codes for CASCYSGQLYNEQFF.

This clonotype was picked up many times. The rearrangement joins TRBV5-1 to TRBJ2-1; 7 nucleotides align to TRBD2. Germline V gene data show CDR1 as SGHRS and CDR2 as YFSETQ. The CDR3 loop spans 14 amino acids. Trimming took 1 base from V and 6 from J; bases not matched to a gene: 4. CDR3 DNA sequence: TGCGCCAGCAGCTTGAGCGGGACGGTCAATGAGCAGTTCTTC. Translating gives CASSLSGTVNEQFF.

This clonotype has ten or more counts. The CDR3 is CSVEGGRRDEQFF. DNA of the CDR3: TGCAGCGTTGAGGGGGGGCGAAGGGATGAGCAGTTCTTC. The V and J genes are TRBV29-1 and TRBJ2-1, with D perhaps TRBD2 (7 bases). V lost 3 bases, J lost 8 bases, and 14 bases lay in between. Per germline, CDR1 SQVTM and CDR2 ANQGSEA. The CDR3 sequence is 13 residues long.

This clonotype was counted at least ten times. The rearrangement uses TRBV5-1 and TRBJ2-7; D not resolved. V was shortened by 7 bases and J by 1 base, with 15 bases between the two germline ends. The CDR3 totals 14 residues. In germline, CDR1 is SGHRS, CDR2 YFSETQ. This CDR3 is CASCVRSESYEQYF. CDR3 bases: TGCGCCAGCTGCGTTCGGAGTGAATCCTACGAGCAGTACTTC.

This clonotype was counted ten times or more. The rearrangement joins TRBV5-1 to TRBJ2-7; 9 bases fit TRBD2. This CDR3 comprises 16 residues. The J segment lost 2 bases and the V segment lost 3 bases, leaving 9 bases of the junction unmatched. The germline gives CDR1 SGHRS, CDR2 YFSETQ. This CDR3 reads CASSSNAVAGAYEQYF. The CDR3 nucleotides are TGCGCCAGCAGCTCCAACGCGGTAGCGGGAGCCTACGAGCAGTACTTC.

This clonotype occurred many times. The J gene is TRBJ2-7, the V gene TRBV10-3, with unresolved D. The CDR3 spans 11 residues. Germline loops: CDR1 ENHRY, CDR2 SYGVKD. Trimming pared 3 bases from V and 3 bases from J, leaving 3 bases between. The CDR3 spells CAISDYYEQYF. DNA for the CDR3: TGTGCCATCAGTGACTACTACGAGCAGTACTTC.

This clonotype was observed many times. The rearrangement links TRBV12-3 or TRBV12-4 to TRBJ1-1, with TRBD1 as a possible D gene (5 bases). The CDR3 consists of 15 residues. V lost 5 bases to trimming and J lost 5 bases, with 18 bases between them. The CDR3 bases are TGTGCCAGCAGTCCTCGGGGCAGGGAGGGAACTGAAGCTTTCTTT. This sequence encodes CASSPRGREGTEAFF.

For this clonotype: A much larger clone differs from this one at a single base, so this may be a read error. Since the CDR3 does not end with the conserved phenylalanine or tryptophan, this likely comes from a read error. The V gene is TRBV5-1, the J gene TRBJ2-1; D is unclear. This CDR3 is built from 14 residues. In germline, CDR1 is SGHRS, CDR2 YFSETQ. V gave up 0 bases and J gave up 9 bases, with 13 bases separating them. CDR3 sequence reads: CASSLERSGAEQFL. CDR3 bases: TGCGCCAGCAGCTTGGAAAGGTCGGGCGCTGAGCAGTTCCTC.

The gene calls are TRBV19 and TRBJ1-5, with TRBD1 matching 10 bases. The CDR3 contains 18 residues. Germline loops: CDR1 LNHDA, CDR2 SQIVND (reference sequence). V dropped 5 bases and J dropped 0; count of bases not matched to a gene: 10. CDR3 nucleotide sequence: TGTGCCAGTAGTTCCAAGACAGGGGGCACCTATAGCAATCAGCCCCAGCATTTT. This gives the protein CASSSKTGGTYSNQPQHF.

In this sample, this clonotype turned up many times. The chain recombines TRBV5-1 with TRBJ2-7; 9 bases match TRBD2. Germline loops: CDR1 SGHRS, CDR2 YFSETQ. The CDR3 is made up of 15 amino acids. The ends lost 4 bases at V and 2 bases at J; junction bases unmatched: 7. CDR3 bases: TGCGCCAGCAGCCCTGGACTAGCGCTTCCCTACGAGCAGTACTTC. Its protein product is CASSPGLALPYEQYF.

This clonotype was seen repeatedly, ten times or more. The chain recombines TRBV20-1 with TRBJ1-4; 7 bases fit TRBD1. Germline V CDR1 and CDR2: DFQATT, SNEGSKA (reference sequence). Trimming took 6 bases from V and 8 from J; bases not matched to a gene: 9. This CDR3 has 13 residues. DNA of the CDR3: TGCAGTGCACTTAACAGGGGCTCCGAAAAACTGTTTTTT. Translating gives CSALNRGSEKLFF.

The V and J genes are TRBV7-2 and TRBJ2-7; 8 bases map to TRBD2. The germline gives CDR1 SGHTA, CDR2 FQGNSA. V trimming: 6 bases; J trimming: 5 bases; junction bases outside the gene matches: 6. The CDR3 totals 13 residues. The CDR3 spells CASSQISGNEQYF. The CDR3 nucleotides read TGTGCCAGCAGTCAGATTAGCGGGAACGAGCAGTACTTC.

This clonotype was seen many times. The rearrangement uses TRBV9 and TRBJ2-1, with 8 bases aligning to TRBD2. The germline V gene has CDR1 SGDLS and CDR2 YYNGEE. The CDR3 is made up of 17 amino acids. V was pared by 3 bases and J by 6 bases, with 14 bases of the junction left unmatched. The CDR3 region is CASSGSTGTSFINEQFF. In DNA form, the CDR3 reads TGTGCCAGCAGCGGAAGCACCGGGACTAGTTTTATCAATGAGCAGTTCTTC.

The sample holds many counts of this clonotype. The chain is built from TRBV5-1 and TRBJ2-1; 11 bases fit TRBD2. This CDR3 comprises 15 residues. CDR1 and CDR2 from the germline V gene are SGHRS and YFSETQ. Trimming removed 4 bases from V and 6 bases from J; junction bases left unmatched: 6. The CDR3 coding sequence is TGCGCCAGCAGCCCTTTAGCGGGAGGGCCCAATGAGCAGTTCTTC. Translated: CASSPLAGGPNEQFF.

The table lists this clonotype with a count of one. V and J are TRBV7-2 and TRBJ1-1, with D maybe TRBD1 (6 bases). Germline V lookup: CDR1 SGHTA, CDR2 FQGNSA. Trimming cost V 3 bases and J 3 bases, with 14 bases left between them. This CDR3 has 15 residues. The CDR3 coding sequence is TGTGCCAGCAGCTTTCCAGGCAGGGGACACACTGAAGCTTTCTTT. Encoded protein: CASSFPGRGHTEAFF.

This clonotype was picked up many times. V gene TRBV20-1 combines with J gene TRBJ2-3, with 8 bases identical to TRBD2. The CDR3 length is 12 residues. From germline, CDR1 is DFQATT and CDR2 SNEGSKA (reference sequence). Trimming cost V 4 bases and J 4 bases; bases outside gene matches: 1. The CDR3 sequence: CSATGLADTQYF. The CDR3 region has the DNA TGCAGTGCTACGGGACTAGCAGATACGCAGTATTTT.

This clonotype has a count of ten or more. J is TRBJ2-1 and V is TRBV7-2, with TRBD2 matching 12 bases. J lost 3 bases, V lost 2 bases, and 2 bases had no gene match. Germline lookup yields CDR1 SGHTA and CDR2 FQGNSA. The CDR3 extends over 16 amino acids. The CDR3 loop is CASSLKLAGGYNEQFF. Written as DNA, the CDR3 is TGTGCCAGCAGCTTAAAACTAGCGGGAGGCTACAATGAGCAGTTCTTC.

For this clonotype: This may arise from a read error, as a much more abundant clone is one base away. This chain uses TRBV5-1 with TRBJ1-6; 10 bases align to TRBD1. Germline CDR1 SGHRS, CDR2 YFSETQ. The CDR3 is 14 amino acids. CDR3 nucleotide sequence: TGCGCCAGCAGCCGGGACAGGGGTAATTCACCCCTCGACTTT. It codes for CASSRDRGNSPLDF. Together with reference TRBV5-1 and TRBJ1-6, the CDR3 gives the full variable domain: KAGVTQTPRYLIKTRGQQVTLSCSPISGHRSVSWYQQTPGQGLQFLFEYFSETQRNKGNFPGRFSGRQFSNSRSEMNVSTLELGDSALYLCASSRDRGNSPLDFGNGTRLTVT.

This clonotype has ten or more counts. This chain connects TRBV2 to TRBJ2-5, with D possibly matching TRBD2 (5 bases). Trimming pared 3 bases from V and 7 bases from J, leaving 15 bases between. Germline V gives CDR1 SNHLY, CDR2 FYNNEI. This CDR3 is built from 14 residues. The CDR3 DNA is TGTGCCAGCAGTGAGGGGAGACCCTCGGGGACCCAGTACTTC. Translating it yields CASSEGRPSGTQYF.

There are many counts of this clonotype. This chain uses TRBV20-1 with TRBJ2-1; D not certain. Germline V gives CDR1 DFQATT, CDR2 SNEGSKA (reference sequence). V was clipped by 0 bases and J by 3 bases, with 9 bases between them. This CDR3 is built from 14 residues. CDR3 protein: CSARDRIHYNEQFF. The CDR3 DNA is TGCAGTGCTAGAGATAGGATACACTACAATGAGCAGTTCTTC.

The genes are TRBV12-3 or TRBV12-4 and TRBJ2-2; D gene ambiguous. The CDR3 consists of 16 residues. V was pared by 5 bases and J by 10 bases, with 23 bases between. The CDR3 sequence: CASSRRIEDTEKELFF. CDR3 in DNA: TGTGCCAGCAGTAGGCGTATCGAGGATACTGAGAAGGAGCTGTTTTTT.

Ten or more counts support this clonotype. The gene calls are TRBV9 and TRBJ1-2; D is ambiguous. CDR1 and CDR2 (germline): SGDLS, YYNGEE. The CDR3 sequence is 15 residues long. V lost 4 bases to trimming and J lost 6 bases, with 19 bases between them. The CDR3 protein is CASSPRGVLWDGYTF. CDR3 coding DNA: TGTGCCAGCAGCCCCCGAGGCGTGCTCTGGGATGGCTACACCTTC. The whole variable domain, remainder taken from reference TRBV9 and TRBJ1-2, is DSGVTQTPKHLITATGQRVTLRCSPRSGDLSVYWYQQSLDQGLQFLIQYYNGEERAKGNILERFSAQQFPDLHSELNLSSLELGDSALYFCASSPRGVLWDGYTFGSGTRLTVV.

V and J are TRBV10-3 and TRBJ1-1; 9 bases line up with TRBD1. Germline-derived CDR1 and CDR2 are ENHRY and SYGVKD. With 6 bases clipped from V and 5 bases from J, the junction kept 10 bases outside the gene matches. The CDR3 covers 15 residues. As DNA, the CDR3 is TGTGCCATCAGCCAACCGGGACAGGGATTAACTGAAGCTTTCTTT. It is translated as CAISQPGQGLTEAFF.

This clonotype has at least ten counts. This chain links TRBV5-1 with TRBJ2-1; D gene ambiguous. The CDR3 spans 13 residues. Germline CDR1 SGHRS, CDR2 YFSETQ. Trimming shortened V by 3 bases and J by 2 bases, and 6 bases separated the two germline ends. The CDR3 protein is CASSSLAYNEQFF. Here the CDR3 DNA reads TGCGCCAGCAGCTCCCTAGCCTACAATGAGCAGTTCTTC.

This clonotype appeared many times. This sequence joins TRBV15 and TRBJ2-7; 9 nucleotides align to TRBD2. CDR1 and CDR2 (germline): LNHNV, YYDKDF (reference sequence). V was clipped by 3 bases and J by 0 bases; unmatched bases: 12. This CDR3 contains 18 residues. CDR3 amino acids: CATSREGSGGWSSYEQYF. The CDR3 DNA follows: TGTGCCACCAGCAGGGAAGGTAGCGGGGGTTGGAGCTCCTACGAGCAGTACTTC.